The 8 T cell receptor beta chains in this list originate from one sample, sequenced in a study of PD-1 and CTLA-4 blockade in melanoma. Clones were read by immunoSEQ multiplex PCR, and TCRdb kept only the in-frame ones, dropping some. The table has around 16,000 clones, under 85% seen once; the top ten hold around a sixth. The material sequenced was CD8+ T cells from peripheral blood, taken before anti-PD-1 treatment. Receptor source: a human donor with melanoma.

V is TRBV5-6 and J is TRBJ2-7, with TRBD1 matching 7 bases. CDR1 and CDR2 (germline): SGHDT, YYEEEE. The CDR3 is made up of 14 amino acids. Trimming cost V 1 base and J 3 bases; bases outside gene matches: 4. CDR3 DNA: TGTGCCAGCAGCTTGACAGGGGTAGACTACGAGCAGTACTTC. Protein: CASSLTGVDYEQYF.

The gene calls are TRBV5-7 and TRBJ1-5; D gene ambiguous. TRBV5-7 is treated as an ORF (open reading frame) with a function not yet certain. Between the trimmed V and J ends, which lost 0 bases and 5 bases, there was a span of 24 bases. The CDR3 has 19 residues. The chain's CDR3 is CASSLAIERLAPFYQPQHF. The CDR3 coding sequence is TGTGCCAGCAGCTTGGCGATAGAGCGACTCGCTCCCTTTTATCAGCCCCAGCATTTT.

This clone appeared once. V and J are TRBV12-3 or TRBV12-4 and TRBJ1-1, with TRBD1 as a possible D gene (5 bases). Trimming cost V 7 bases and J 4 bases, with 13 bases left between them. The CDR3 extends over 13 amino acids. CDR3 region: CASTPGGVTEAFF. In DNA, the CDR3 is TGTGCCAGCACCCCGGGGGGGGTCACTGAAGCTTTCTTT.

This clone came up a few times. The V gene is TRBV7-9, the J gene TRBJ2-5, with TRBD1 matching 7 bases. The V segment lost 6 bases and the J segment 1 base; nucleotides outside the gene matches: 5. CDR1 and CDR2 (germline): SEHNR, FQNEAQ (reference sequence). This CDR3 is 14 amino acids long. The DNA of the CDR3 is TGTGCCAGCAGGGCCTCAGGGGGCCAAGAGACCCAGTACTTC. Translating it yields CASRASGGQETQYF.

This chain joins TRBV27 and TRBJ2-3, with D hard to call. Germline loops: CDR1 MNHEY, CDR2 SMNVEV (reference sequence). V lost 7 bases and J lost 5, with 16 bases in between. The CDR3 runs to 14 residues. CDR3 sequence reads: CASTRLSGEDTQYF. CDR3 sequence (DNA): TGTGCCAGCACTCGACTGTCGGGCGAAGATACGCAGTATTTT.

This clone turned up a few times. The rearrangement links TRBV2 to TRBJ2-7; D might be TRBD1 (6 bases). Trimming stripped 6 bases from V and 2 bases from J, with 11 bases between. This CDR3 contains 13 residues. Germline V gives CDR1 SNHLY, CDR2 FYNNEI. The CDR3 spells CASSWTEAYEQYF. The CDR3 DNA sequence: TGTGCCAGCAGCTGGACAGAAGCCTACGAGCAGTACTTC.

The chain employs TRBV2 and TRBJ2-1, with TRBD2 matching over 7 bases. CDR3 length: 14 residues. With V trimmed by 8 bases and J by 7 bases, 11 bases remained unmatched. The germline V gene has CDR1 SNHLY and CDR2 FYNNEI. CDR3 sequence reads: CASPGVWGGNEQFF. The CDR3 DNA is TGTGCCAGCCCGGGGGTCTGGGGAGGGAATGAGCAGTTCTTC.

This sequence joins TRBV9 and TRBJ2-7, with 11 bases aligning to TRBD1. J lost 2 bases, V lost 4 bases, and 2 bases had no gene match. This CDR3 is 14 amino acids long. Germline V gene data show CDR1 as SGDLS and CDR2 as YYNGEE. In DNA form, the CDR3 reads TGTGCCAGCAGCATGGGACAGGGGGCCTACGAGCAGTACTTC. As protein: CASSMGQGAYEQYF.